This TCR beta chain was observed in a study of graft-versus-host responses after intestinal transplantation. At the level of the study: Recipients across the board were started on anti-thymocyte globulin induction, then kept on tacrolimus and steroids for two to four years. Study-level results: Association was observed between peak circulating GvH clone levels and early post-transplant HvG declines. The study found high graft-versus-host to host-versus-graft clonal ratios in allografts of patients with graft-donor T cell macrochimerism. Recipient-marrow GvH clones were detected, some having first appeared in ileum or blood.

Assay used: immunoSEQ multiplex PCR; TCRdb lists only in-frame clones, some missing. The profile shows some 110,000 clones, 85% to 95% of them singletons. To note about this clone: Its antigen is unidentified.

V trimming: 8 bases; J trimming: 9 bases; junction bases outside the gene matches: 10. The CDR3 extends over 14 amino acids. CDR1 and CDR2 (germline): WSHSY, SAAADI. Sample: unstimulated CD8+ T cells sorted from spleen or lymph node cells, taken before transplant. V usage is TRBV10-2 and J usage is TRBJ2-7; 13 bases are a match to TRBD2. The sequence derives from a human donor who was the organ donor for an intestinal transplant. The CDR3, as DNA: TGCGCCAGCGGTTGGACTAGCGGGAGAATCGGGCAGTACTTC. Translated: CASGWTSGRIGQYF.